The rows below give T cell receptor beta chains drawn from one sample of a study of molecular identifiers for immune sequencing clone quantification. TCRdb reanalysed the PCR reads using MiXCR and keeps one entry per CDR3 protein. The sample lists a few hundred thousand distinct CDR3 sequences, about 21% occurring once. Material: naive CD8+ T cells from blood, with Jurkat cell RNA spiked in. Receptors were obtained from a human donor in good health. Some libraries in this study had Jurkat cell RNA spiked in. Each CDR3 is given with its conserved first and last residue. Fields, in order: D gene, J gene, clone size, V gene, CDR3 DNA, CDR3 protein. The D gene is left open where the match is weak. The size field is filled for only some rows; it gives once, few, many or a size class.

d_call: .
j_call: TRBJ2-1
clone_size: many
v_call: TRBV30
cdr3_nt: TGTGCCTGGAGCCCAACAGGGTTATCCTACAATGAGCAGTTCTTC
cdr3_aa: CAWSPTGLSYNEQFF

d_call: .
j_call: TRBJ1-1
clone_size: .
v_call: TRBV6-2/TRBV6-3
cdr3_nt: TGTGCCAGCAGCCGCCGAGGGGGTGATTTGGAGGCTCTCTTT
cdr3_aa: CASSRRGGDLEALF

d_call: .
j_call: TRBJ2-5
clone_size: many
v_call: TRBV7-9
cdr3_nt: TGTGCCAGCAGCTTACCGGGGGCCAGGCAAGAGACCCAGTACTTC
cdr3_aa: CASSLPGARQETQYF

d_call: .
j_call: TRBJ1-1
clone_size: few
v_call: TRBV4-1
cdr3_nt: TGCGCCAGCACACCTTATTTCACAGGGTGGGAATTGAACACTGAAGCTTTCTTT
cdr3_aa: CASTPYFTGWELNTEAFF

d_call: .
j_call: TRBJ2-5
clone_size: many
v_call: TRBV25-1
cdr3_nt: TGTGCCAGCAGTGATGGCGTGGGACAAGAGACCCAGTACTTC
cdr3_aa: CASSDGVGQETQYF

d_call: .
j_call: TRBJ1-4
clone_size: .
v_call: TRBV30
cdr3_nt: TGTGCCGTAAGACACGGGGGTTTCGGGGAAAAACTGTTTTTT
cdr3_aa: CAVRHGGFGEKLFF

d_call: .
j_call: TRBJ2-7
clone_size: many
v_call: TRBV28
cdr3_nt: TGTGCCAGCAGTTTACGGAGTGACTCCCCCTACGAGCAGTACTTC
cdr3_aa: CASSLRSDSPYEQYF

d_call: .
j_call: TRBJ2-7
clone_size: many
v_call: TRBV7-9
cdr3_nt: TGTGCCAGCAGCTTAGGAGCCCGAGACACTCCCTACGAGCAGTACTTC
cdr3_aa: CASSLGARDTPYEQYF

d_call: .
j_call: TRBJ2-5
clone_size: many
v_call: TRBV7-9
cdr3_nt: TGTGCCAGCAGTCTGGTGGGGGACGGGGAGACCCAGTACTTC
cdr3_aa: CASSLVGDGETQYF

d_call: .
j_call: TRBJ2-2
clone_size: many
v_call: TRBV5-1
cdr3_nt: TGCGCCAGCAGCTTGGGACATCAGACCGGGGAGCTGTTTTTT
cdr3_aa: CASSLGHQTGELFF

d_call: .
j_call: TRBJ2-1
clone_size: few
v_call: TRBV4-3
cdr3_nt: TGCGCCAGCAGCCAAGATAGGTCAGACAATGAGCAGTTCTTC
cdr3_aa: CASSQDRSDNEQFF

d_call: TRBD1
j_call: TRBJ1-1
clone_size: few
v_call: TRBV5-1
cdr3_nt: TGCGCCAGCAGCCCGGTTGGGGCAGGGGGCACTGAAGCTTTCTTT
cdr3_aa: CASSPVGAGGTEAFF

d_call: .
j_call: TRBJ2-1
clone_size: .
v_call: TRBV19
cdr3_nt: TGTGCCAGTAGTACACGGGACGGCTTAAGGGATGAGCAGTTCTTC
cdr3_aa: CASSTRDGLRDEQFF

d_call: TRBD1
j_call: TRBJ1-4
clone_size: many
v_call: TRBV28
cdr3_nt: TGTGCCAGCAGTTCATACCAGGGGGCTGGATCGGGCGAAAAACTGTTTTTT
cdr3_aa: CASSSYQGAGSGEKLFF

d_call: .
j_call: TRBJ2-6
clone_size: .
v_call: TRBV6-2/TRBV6-3
cdr3_nt: TGTGCCAGCAGTTACCGGGTTGGTAGCGTGAGCTCTGGGGCCAACGTCCTGACTTTC
cdr3_aa: CASSYRVGSVSSGANVLTF

d_call: .
j_call: TRBJ2-2
clone_size: many
v_call: TRBV28
cdr3_nt: TGTGCCAGCAGTTACAGGACAGTAACGAACACCGGGGAGCTGTTTTTT
cdr3_aa: CASSYRTVTNTGELFF

d_call: .
j_call: TRBJ2-1
clone_size: many
v_call: TRBV2
cdr3_nt: TGTGCCAGCATTCCCCAGGGGCCCGTATATGAGCAGTTCTTC
cdr3_aa: CASIPQGPVYEQFF

d_call: .
j_call: TRBJ1-6
clone_size: .
v_call: TRBV4-3
cdr3_nt: TGCGCCAGCAGCCAAGAGCCCGGGGGGATGAGCTCCTATAATTCACCCCTCCACTTT
cdr3_aa: CASSQEPGGMSSYNSPLHF

d_call: TRBD2
j_call: TRBJ2-1
clone_size: few
v_call: TRBV6-2/TRBV6-3
cdr3_nt: TGTGCCAGCACTTTAGCGGGGCCCTACAATGAGCAGTTCTTC
cdr3_aa: CASTLAGPYNEQFF

d_call: .
j_call: TRBJ1-2
clone_size: .
v_call: TRBV28
cdr3_nt: TGTGCCAATACACGATACACCTTC
cdr3_aa: CANTRYTF

d_call: .
j_call: TRBJ1-1
clone_size: many
v_call: TRBV6-5
cdr3_nt: TGTGCCGTAACGGAGGGCTGGAACACTGAAGCTTTCTTT
cdr3_aa: CAVTEGWNTEAFF

d_call: .
j_call: TRBJ1-4
clone_size: .
v_call: TRBV7-9
cdr3_nt: TGTGCCAGCACCGCAGGGACTCCAGGAGAAAAACTGTTTTTT
cdr3_aa: CASTAGTPGEKLFF

d_call: .
j_call: TRBJ2-7
clone_size: few
v_call: TRBV7-6
cdr3_nt: TGTGCCAGCAGCTTAGCCATACTAGGGAACGGGCACGAGCAGTACTTC
cdr3_aa: CASSLAILGNGHEQYF

d_call: TRBD1
j_call: TRBJ2-5
clone_size: .
v_call: TRBV7-9
cdr3_nt: TGTGCCAGCAGCCATTCCACAGGGGACCAAGAGACCCAGTACTTC
cdr3_aa: CASSHSTGDQETQYF

d_call: .
j_call: TRBJ1-1
clone_size: .
v_call: TRBV6-1
cdr3_nt: TGTGCCAGCAGTGAGGGGTTCACTGAAGCTTTCTTT
cdr3_aa: CASSEGFTEAFF

d_call: .
j_call: TRBJ1-4
clone_size: .
v_call: TRBV15
cdr3_nt: TGTGCCACATCCGAGGCAACTAATGAAAAACTGTTTTTT
cdr3_aa: CATSEATNEKLFF

d_call: TRBD1
j_call: TRBJ1-1
clone_size: many
v_call: TRBV5-1
cdr3_nt: TGCGCCAGCAGCCCGAACCCAGGGGGCATGGTCACTGAAGCTTTCTTT
cdr3_aa: CASSPNPGGMVTEAFF

d_call: .
j_call: TRBJ2-7
clone_size: many
v_call: TRBV4-1
cdr3_nt: TGCGCCAGCAGCCAAGCTTATTCTAGCGAGGGCGAGCAGTACTTC
cdr3_aa: CASSQAYSSEGEQYF

d_call: TRBD2
j_call: TRBJ2-3
clone_size: .
v_call: TRBV29-1
cdr3_nt: TGCAGCGTTGAAGGGCTAGCGGGAGGGCCGGGAGCAGTAGATACGCAGTATTTT
cdr3_aa: CSVEGLAGGPGAVDTQYF

d_call: .
j_call: TRBJ1-3
clone_size: .
v_call: TRBV9
cdr3_nt: TGTGCCAGCAGCGTAGACGGGACATTCCCCATATATTTT
cdr3_aa: CASSVDGTFPIYF

d_call: .
j_call: TRBJ2-7
clone_size: many
v_call: TRBV20-1
cdr3_nt: TGCAGTGCCCCGGGACAAGATTACTACGAGCAGTACTTC
cdr3_aa: CSAPGQDYYEQYF

d_call: .
j_call: TRBJ1-1
clone_size: many
v_call: TRBV7-9
cdr3_nt: TGTGCCAGCAGCTTAAGTGGCAGAGAGAACACTGAAGCTTTCTTT
cdr3_aa: CASSLSGRENTEAFF

d_call: TRBD2
j_call: TRBJ2-5
clone_size: many
v_call: TRBV7-9
cdr3_nt: TGTGCCAGCAGCCAAAGGACTAGTAAGATTCAGGAGACCCAGTACTTC
cdr3_aa: CASSQRTSKIQETQYF

d_call: TRBD1
j_call: TRBJ2-7
clone_size: many
v_call: TRBV30
cdr3_nt: TGTGCCTGGGAACAGGGGGCTTACGAGCAGTACTTC
cdr3_aa: CAWEQGAYEQYF

d_call: TRBD1
j_call: TRBJ2-1
clone_size: .
v_call: TRBV6-5
cdr3_nt: TGTGCCAGCAGTCCGGGACAGGGCAATGAGCAGTTCTTC
cdr3_aa: CASSPGQGNEQFF

d_call: .
j_call: TRBJ2-7
clone_size: many
v_call: TRBV5-4
cdr3_nt: TGTGCCAGCAGCTTGGGAGTTAGCGTCTCCTACGAGCAGTACTTC
cdr3_aa: CASSLGVSVSYEQYF

d_call: TRBD2
j_call: TRBJ2-3
clone_size: many
v_call: TRBV7-2
cdr3_nt: TGTGCCAGCAGCTTAGATTTACTAGCGACAGATACGCAGTATTTT
cdr3_aa: CASSLDLLATDTQYF

d_call: TRBD1
j_call: TRBJ1-6
clone_size: many
v_call: TRBV4-3
cdr3_nt: TGCGCCAGCAGCCAAGATAGGGGGACAGTAAATTCACCCCTCCACTTT
cdr3_aa: CASSQDRGTVNSPLHF

d_call: .
j_call: TRBJ1-1
clone_size: .
v_call: TRBV7-9
cdr3_nt: TGTGCCAGCAGCTGTGGCTCGTCTTGGGAAGCTTTCTTT
cdr3_aa: CASSCGSSWEAFF

d_call: .
j_call: TRBJ2-7
clone_size: few
v_call: TRBV9
cdr3_nt: TGTGCCAGCAGCGTAGAGGGGGAGGCGCGTCAGTACTTC
cdr3_aa: CASSVEGEARQYF

d_call: TRBD2
j_call: TRBJ2-3
clone_size: .
v_call: TRBV24-1
cdr3_nt: TGTGCCACCAGCGGACTAGCGGGAGCAGGTACGCAGTATTTT
cdr3_aa: CATSGLAGAGTQYF

d_call: .
j_call: TRBJ2-3
clone_size: many
v_call: TRBV6-1
cdr3_nt: TGTGCCAGCGGCTATACAGATACGCAGTATTTT
cdr3_aa: CASGYTDTQYF

d_call: .
j_call: TRBJ2-2
clone_size: many
v_call: TRBV29-1
cdr3_nt: TGCAGCGCCCGGGGCGCCGGCGGGGAGCTGTTTTTT
cdr3_aa: CSARGAGGELFF

d_call: .
j_call: TRBJ2-1
clone_size: many
v_call: TRBV30
cdr3_nt: TGTGCCTGGAGTACGTTCGAGGCTCCCTACAATGAGCAGTTCTTC
cdr3_aa: CAWSTFEAPYNEQFF

d_call: .
j_call: TRBJ1-1
clone_size: many
v_call: TRBV4-1
cdr3_nt: TGCGCCAGCAGCCAAGATACGGGGATGGGCACTGAAGCTTTCTTT
cdr3_aa: CASSQDTGMGTEAFF

d_call: .
j_call: TRBJ2-5
clone_size: .
v_call: TRBV20-1
cdr3_nt: TGCAGTGCTAGAGTGGTGGGAGGAACAATTCTGACCCAGTACTTC
cdr3_aa: CSARVVGGTILTQYF

d_call: .
j_call: TRBJ1-2
clone_size: many
v_call: TRBV14
cdr3_nt: TGTGCCAGCAGCCAACGTAACTATGGCTACACCTTC
cdr3_aa: CASSQRNYGYTF

d_call: .
j_call: TRBJ1-3
clone_size: few
v_call: TRBV20-1
cdr3_nt: TGCAGTGCTAGAGACCCCGGGGGCTCTGGAAACACCATATATTTT
cdr3_aa: CSARDPGGSGNTIYF

d_call: TRBD1
j_call: TRBJ2-2
clone_size: many
v_call: TRBV24-1
cdr3_nt: TGTGCCACCAGCCAGGGGGCGGCCGGGGAGCTGTTTTTT
cdr3_aa: CATSQGAAGELFF

d_call: .
j_call: TRBJ2-5
clone_size: many
v_call: TRBV28
cdr3_nt: TGTGCCAGCAGTCCGCGCGGGGTCCGCGGGGTGGAGACCCAGTACTTC
cdr3_aa: CASSPRGVRGVETQYF

d_call: .
j_call: TRBJ2-3
clone_size: many
v_call: TRBV7-9
cdr3_nt: TGTGCCAGCAGAGACGGACTATTTTCGGATACGCAGTATTTT
cdr3_aa: CASRDGLFSDTQYF

d_call: TRBD1
j_call: TRBJ1-6
clone_size: .
v_call: TRBV30
cdr3_nt: TGTGCCTGGAGTCTGGGACAGGGCGGTTCACCCCTCCACTTT
cdr3_aa: CAWSLGQGGSPLHF